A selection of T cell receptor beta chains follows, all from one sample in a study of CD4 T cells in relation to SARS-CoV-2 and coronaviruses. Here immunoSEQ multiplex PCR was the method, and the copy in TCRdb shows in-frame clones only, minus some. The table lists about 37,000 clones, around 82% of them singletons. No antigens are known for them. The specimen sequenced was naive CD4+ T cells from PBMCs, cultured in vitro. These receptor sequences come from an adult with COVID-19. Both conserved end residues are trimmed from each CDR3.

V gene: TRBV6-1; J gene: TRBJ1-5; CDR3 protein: ASSEVYPNQPQH
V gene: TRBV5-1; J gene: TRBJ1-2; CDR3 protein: ASSLIASNYGYT
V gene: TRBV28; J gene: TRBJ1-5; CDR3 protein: ASSATILRAGAQPQH
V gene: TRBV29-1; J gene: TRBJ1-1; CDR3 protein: SVVGTPHNTEAF
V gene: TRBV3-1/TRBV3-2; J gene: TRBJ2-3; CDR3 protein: ASSPFRDYEDTQY
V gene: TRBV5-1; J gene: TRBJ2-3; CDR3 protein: ASSLVPSGRPSDTQY
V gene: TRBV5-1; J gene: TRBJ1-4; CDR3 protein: ASSPSPGTGGGEKLF
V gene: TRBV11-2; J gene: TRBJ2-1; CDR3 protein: ASSLDLGQQF
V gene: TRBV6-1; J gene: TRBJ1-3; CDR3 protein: ASSEFVGFSRVFSGNTIY
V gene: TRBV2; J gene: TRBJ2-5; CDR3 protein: ASSDDEGLSQTQY
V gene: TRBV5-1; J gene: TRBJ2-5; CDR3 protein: ASSASGSLETQY
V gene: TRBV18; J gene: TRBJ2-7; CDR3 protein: ASSPDRSSYEQY
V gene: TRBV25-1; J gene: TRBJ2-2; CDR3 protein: ASSAQGVTGELF
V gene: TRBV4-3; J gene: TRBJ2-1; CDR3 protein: ASSPLAALSSYNEQF
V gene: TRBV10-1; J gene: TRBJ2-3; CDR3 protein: ASSPSEGGTDTQY
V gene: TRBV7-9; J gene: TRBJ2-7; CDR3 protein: ASRPEGAEQY
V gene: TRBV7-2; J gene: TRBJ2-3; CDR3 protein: ASSAELRDTQY
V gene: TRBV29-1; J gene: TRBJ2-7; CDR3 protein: SVVSGLAGSSYEQY
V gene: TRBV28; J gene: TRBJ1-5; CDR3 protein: ASSTSGQHRQPQH
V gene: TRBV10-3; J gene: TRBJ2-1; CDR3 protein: AISAEGISEQF
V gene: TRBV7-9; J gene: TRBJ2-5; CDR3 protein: ASSQDRFRQETQY
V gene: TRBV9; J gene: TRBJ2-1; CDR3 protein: ASSVEAGAGNEQF
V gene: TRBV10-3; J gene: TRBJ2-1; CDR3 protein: AISESRAGVRASYNEQF
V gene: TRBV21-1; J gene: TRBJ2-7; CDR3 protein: ASSPLAGTSSYEQY
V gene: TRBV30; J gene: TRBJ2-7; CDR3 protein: AWSQGIYEQY
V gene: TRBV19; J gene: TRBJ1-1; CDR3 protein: ASSGREERNTEAF
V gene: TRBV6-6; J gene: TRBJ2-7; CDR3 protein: ASSYGEVGAYEQY
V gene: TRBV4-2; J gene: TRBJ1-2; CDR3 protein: ASSQDPTGVGYGYT
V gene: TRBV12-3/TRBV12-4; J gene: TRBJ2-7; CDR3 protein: ASSLGSAYEQY
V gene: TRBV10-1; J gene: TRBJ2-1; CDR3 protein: ASSPGLAGGEQF
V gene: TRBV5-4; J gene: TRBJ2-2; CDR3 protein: ASSFGSGNTGELF
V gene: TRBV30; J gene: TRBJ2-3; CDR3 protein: AWTSGGGTDTQY
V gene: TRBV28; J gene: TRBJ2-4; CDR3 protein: ASSRRLINIQY
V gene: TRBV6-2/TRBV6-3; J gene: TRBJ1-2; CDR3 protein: ASSRGQGANGYT
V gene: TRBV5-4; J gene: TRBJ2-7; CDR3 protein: ASSLAPGEQY
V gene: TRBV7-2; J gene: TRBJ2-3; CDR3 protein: ASSLAGRTDTQY
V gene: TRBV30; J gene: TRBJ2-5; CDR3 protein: AWRKPRQGRETQY
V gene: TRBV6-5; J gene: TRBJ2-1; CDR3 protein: ASRGTRQRNEQF
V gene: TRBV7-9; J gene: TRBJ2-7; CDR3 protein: ASSFGTGPYEQY
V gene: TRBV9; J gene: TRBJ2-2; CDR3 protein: ASSVAISGSNTGELF
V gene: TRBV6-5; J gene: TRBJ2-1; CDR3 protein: ASSRGLAGSNEQF
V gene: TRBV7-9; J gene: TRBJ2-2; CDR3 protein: ASSPVGRELF
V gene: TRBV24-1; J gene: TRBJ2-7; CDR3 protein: ATSDNSREKSYEQY
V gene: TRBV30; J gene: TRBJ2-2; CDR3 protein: AWSHGLGLSTGELF
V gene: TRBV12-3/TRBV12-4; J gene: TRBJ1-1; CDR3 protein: ASSPEWSTEAF
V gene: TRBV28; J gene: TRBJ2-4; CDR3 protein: ASSFLWERGLAKNIQY
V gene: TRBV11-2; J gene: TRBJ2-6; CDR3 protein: ASSGLAGYSGANVLT
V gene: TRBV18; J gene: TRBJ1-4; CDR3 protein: ASSPRQGTNEKLF
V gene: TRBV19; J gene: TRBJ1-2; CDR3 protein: ASSTPPGQGNYGYT
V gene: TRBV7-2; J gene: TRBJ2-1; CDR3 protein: ASSLNLAGYNEQF
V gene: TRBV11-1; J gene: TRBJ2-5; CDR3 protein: ASIAGGGAETQY
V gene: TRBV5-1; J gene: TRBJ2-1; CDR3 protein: ASDRGGTGVDEQF
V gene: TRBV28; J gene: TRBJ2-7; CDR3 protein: ASSPYYEQY
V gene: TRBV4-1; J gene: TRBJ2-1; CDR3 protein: ASSQVGLAGGPSSYNEQF
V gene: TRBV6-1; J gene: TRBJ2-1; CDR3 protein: ASSELAGSYNEQF
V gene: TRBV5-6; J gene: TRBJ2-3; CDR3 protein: ASSLAGWLGGSGADTQY
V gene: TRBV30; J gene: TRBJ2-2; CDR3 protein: AWSETHSGRAGDGELF
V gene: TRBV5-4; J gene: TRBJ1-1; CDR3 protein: ASSLLQDTEAF
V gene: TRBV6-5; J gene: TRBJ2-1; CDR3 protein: ASSLENEQF
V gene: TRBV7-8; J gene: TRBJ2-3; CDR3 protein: ASSLGDRGSADTQY